The source of this T cell receptor beta chain is a study of T cell responses to AZD1222 COVID-19 vaccine (dated by TCRdb to about 2021). The study in broad terms: AZD1222 recipients with second doses at about 4 weeks or about 12 weeks were pooled, because spike-specific TCR depth and breadth did not differ between schedules. TCR sequencing was performed for about 250 trial participants, of whom around 200 were given two doses of AZD1222 and around 26 were given two doses of MenACWY control vaccine. Trial participants were enrolled by age into 18-55, 56-69 and 70-plus year subgroups, with 148, 28 and 57 TCR-sequenced participants respectively. Overall study outcomes, separate from this receptor: Participants were mostly white British and included more females than males, and it was suggested by the authors that clonal diversity may have been underestimated. Because no day 14 peak-response samples were available, the repertoires could be characterized only after the peak T cell response. After two AZD1222 doses, spike-specific TCR breadth and depth were significantly higher than at day 0 and than in MenACWY recipients. Conclusions about previously exposed vaccinees are limited, since just six AZD1222 recipients were seropositive for SARS-CoV-2 at baseline. Vaccine-associated CD4 TCRs spanned the whole spike protein, with dominant responses in regions 160-218 and 743-854. Epitopes outside the regions mutated in the B.1.351 and B.1.1.7 variants were reportedly recognized by nearly half of the unique spike-specific TCRs. The 56-69-year group was small, and its depth increase did not reach significance, likely because of low power.

About this clone itself: Its antigen is not yet known. No base-level quality is on record; no much larger clone is a single base apart.

The CDR3 regions of human TCRbeta chains were subjected to immunosequencing. The authors processed their data as follows. TCRs in the repertoires were matched against a reference library of SARS-CoV-2-specific TCRs that had been generated with the MIRA antigen-specificity platform. Breadth was defined as the fraction of unique TCRs that were SARS-CoV-2-associated, and depth was defined as the fraction of total T cells that were SARS-CoV-2-associated. Using the MIRA data, each spike-specific TCR was mapped to the spike region that the TCR reacts to and placed in a CD4 or CD8 class. Log10-transformed breadth and depth values were compared by one-way ANOVA with Sidak's multiple comparisons tests. As stored in TCRdb, this immuneACCESS dataset retains in-frame rearrangements with V and J assigned. A fraction of the clones does not appear; measured against another copy, unresolved V genes explain less than half of the discrepancy, and the remainder lacks a known reason. That table supplies the V and J calls and clone size; D and trimming were determined from the DNA. The sample includes some 130,000 clones, with 75% to 90% observed a single time. The top ten constitute approximately 4% of the sample.

The time point label, read with the paper, signifies: baseline before first vaccination. Vaccinee samples came from UK trials COV001 and COV002, including a single-blind randomized controlled phase 2/3 trial of AZD1222 (ChAdOx1 nCoV-19) in healthy adults. For TCRbeta chain sequencing, PBMC samples from trial participants were taken at day 0 and at day 28 after the second dose. The sequencing here drew on peripheral blood, taken on day 0 of AZD1222 vaccination. The TCR was taken from an adult in good health.

The nucleotide sequence reads TGTGCCAGCAGTTTGGCAGGGAATCAGCCCCAGCATTTT. The resulting protein is CASSLAGNQPQHF. Here the chain combines TRBV27 and TRBJ1-5; the D gene is perhaps TRBD1, from 5 matching bases. At the junction V is shortened by 3 bases and J by 4 bases, with 7 bases in between. The CDR3 holds 13 amino acids from the cysteine to the phenylalanine. Here the CDR3 DNA is all that survives: 39 bases in frame from base 1. Looking up the germline V gene (reference sequence) yields CDR1 MNHEY and CDR2 SMNVEV.